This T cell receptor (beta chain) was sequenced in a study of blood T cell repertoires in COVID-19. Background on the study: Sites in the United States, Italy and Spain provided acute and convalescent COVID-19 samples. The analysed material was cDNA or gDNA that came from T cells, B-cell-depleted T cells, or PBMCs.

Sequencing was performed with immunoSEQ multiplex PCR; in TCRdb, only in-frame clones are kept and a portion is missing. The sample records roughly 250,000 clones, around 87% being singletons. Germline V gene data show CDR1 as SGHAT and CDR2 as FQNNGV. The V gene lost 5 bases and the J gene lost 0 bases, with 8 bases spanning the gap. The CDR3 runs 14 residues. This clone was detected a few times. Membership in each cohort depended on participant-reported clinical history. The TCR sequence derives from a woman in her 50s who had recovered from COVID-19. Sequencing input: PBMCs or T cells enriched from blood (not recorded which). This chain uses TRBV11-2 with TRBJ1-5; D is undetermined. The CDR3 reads CASSGQNSNQPQHF. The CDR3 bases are TGTGCCAGCAGCGGGCAGAATAGCAATCAGCCCCAGCATTTT. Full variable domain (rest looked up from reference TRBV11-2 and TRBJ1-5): EAGVAQSPRYKIIEKRQSVAFWCNPISGHATLYWYQQILGQGPKLLIQFQNNGVVDDSQLPKDRFSAERLKGVDSTLKIQPAKLEDSAVYLCASSGQNSNQPQHFGDGTRLSIL.